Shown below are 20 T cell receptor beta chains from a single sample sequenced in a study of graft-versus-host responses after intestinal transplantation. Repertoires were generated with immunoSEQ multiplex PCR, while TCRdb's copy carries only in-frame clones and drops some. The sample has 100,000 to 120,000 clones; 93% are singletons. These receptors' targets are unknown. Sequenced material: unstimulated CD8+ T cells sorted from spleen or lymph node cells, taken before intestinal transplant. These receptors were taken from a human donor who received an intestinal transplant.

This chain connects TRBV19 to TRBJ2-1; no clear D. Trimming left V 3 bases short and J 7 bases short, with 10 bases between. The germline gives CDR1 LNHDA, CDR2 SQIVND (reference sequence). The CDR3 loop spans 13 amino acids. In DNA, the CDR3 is TGTGCCAGTAGTATCGGGTTAGGAAATGAGCAGTTCTTC. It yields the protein CASSIGLGNEQFF.

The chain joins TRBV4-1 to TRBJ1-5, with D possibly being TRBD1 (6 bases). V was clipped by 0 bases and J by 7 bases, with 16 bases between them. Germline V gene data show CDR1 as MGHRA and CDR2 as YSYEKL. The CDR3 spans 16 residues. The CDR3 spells CASSQEVWDNLQPQHF. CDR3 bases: TGCGCCAGCAGCCAAGAAGTGTGGGACAACCTGCAGCCCCAGCATTTT.

The CDR3 sequence: CASSFAGGYNQPQHF. CDR3 DNA: TGTGCCAGCAGCTTTGCAGGGGGTTACAATCAGCCCCAGCATTTT. The chain couples TRBV7-6 to TRBJ1-5; the match to TRBD1 covers 7 bases. V lost 3 bases and J lost 3; bases outside the gene matches: 5. The CDR3 is 15 residues long. Per the germline V gene, CDR1 is SGHVS and CDR2 is FNYEAQ.

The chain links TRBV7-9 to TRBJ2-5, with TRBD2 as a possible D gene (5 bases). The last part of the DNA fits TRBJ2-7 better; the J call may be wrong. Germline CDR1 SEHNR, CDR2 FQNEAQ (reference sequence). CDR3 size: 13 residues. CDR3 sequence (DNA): TGTGCCAGCAGCCCGGAGGCCTCCTACGAGCAGTACTTC. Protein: CASSPEASYEQYF.

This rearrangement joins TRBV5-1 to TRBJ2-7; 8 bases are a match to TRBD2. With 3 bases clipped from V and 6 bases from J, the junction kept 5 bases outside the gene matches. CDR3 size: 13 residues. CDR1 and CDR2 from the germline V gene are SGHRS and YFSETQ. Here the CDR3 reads CASSWSGGVEQYF. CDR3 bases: TGCGCCAGCAGCTGGTCCGGGGGGGTCGAGCAGTACTTC.

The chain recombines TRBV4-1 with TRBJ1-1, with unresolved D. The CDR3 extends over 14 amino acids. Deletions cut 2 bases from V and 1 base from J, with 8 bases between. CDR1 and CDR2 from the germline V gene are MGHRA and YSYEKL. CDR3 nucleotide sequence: TGCGCCAGCAGCCAATTATATGGGAACACTGAAGCTTTCTTT. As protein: CASSQLYGNTEAFF.

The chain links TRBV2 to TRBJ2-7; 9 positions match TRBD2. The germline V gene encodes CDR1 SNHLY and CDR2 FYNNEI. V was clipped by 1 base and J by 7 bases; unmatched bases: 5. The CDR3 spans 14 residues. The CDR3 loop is CASSEVGSGSEQYF. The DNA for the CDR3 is TGTGCCAGCAGTGAAGTTGGTAGCGGGAGTGAGCAGTACTTC.

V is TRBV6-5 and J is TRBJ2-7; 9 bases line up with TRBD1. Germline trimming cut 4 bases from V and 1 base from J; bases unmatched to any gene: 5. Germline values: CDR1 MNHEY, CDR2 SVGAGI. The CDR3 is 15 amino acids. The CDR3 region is CASSFPGQGSYEQYF. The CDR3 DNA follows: TGTGCCAGCAGTTTCCCGGGACAGGGTTCCTACGAGCAGTACTTC.

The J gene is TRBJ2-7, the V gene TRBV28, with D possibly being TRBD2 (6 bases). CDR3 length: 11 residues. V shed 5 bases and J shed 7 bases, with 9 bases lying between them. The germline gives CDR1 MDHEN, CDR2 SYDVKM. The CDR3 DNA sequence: TGTGCCAGCAGTGAGGCGGGGGAGCAGTACTTC. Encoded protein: CASSEAGEQYF.

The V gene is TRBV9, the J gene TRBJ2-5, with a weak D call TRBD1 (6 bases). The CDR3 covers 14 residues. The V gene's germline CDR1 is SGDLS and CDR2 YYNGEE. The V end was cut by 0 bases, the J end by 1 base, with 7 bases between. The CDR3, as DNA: TGTGCCAGCAGCGTAGGGACAGCCCAAGAGACCCAGTACTTC. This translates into CASSVGTAQETQYF. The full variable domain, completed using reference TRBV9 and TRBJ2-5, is DSGVTQTPKHLITATGQRVTLRCSPRSGDLSVYWYQQSLDQGLQFLIQYYNGEERAKGNILERFSAQQFPDLHSELNLSSLELGDSALYFCASSVGTAQETQYFGPGTRLLVL.

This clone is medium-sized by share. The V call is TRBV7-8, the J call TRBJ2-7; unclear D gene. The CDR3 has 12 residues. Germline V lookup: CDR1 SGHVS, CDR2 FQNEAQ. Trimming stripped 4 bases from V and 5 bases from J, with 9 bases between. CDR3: CASSSPMHEQYF. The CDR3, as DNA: TGTGCCAGCAGCTCCCCCATGCACGAGCAGTACTTC.

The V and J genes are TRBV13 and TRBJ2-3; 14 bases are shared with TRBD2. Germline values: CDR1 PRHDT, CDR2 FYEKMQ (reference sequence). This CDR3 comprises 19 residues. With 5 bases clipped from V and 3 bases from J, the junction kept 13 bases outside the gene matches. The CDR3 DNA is TGTGCCAGCAGCGCACCGGGACTAGCGGGAGTCGAGGGGACAGATACGCAGTATTTT. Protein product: CASSAPGLAGVEGTDTQYF. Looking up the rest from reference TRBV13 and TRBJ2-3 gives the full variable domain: AAGVIQSPRHLIKEKRETATLKCYPIPRHDTVYWYQQGPGQDPQFLISFYEKMQSDKGSIPDRFSAQQFSDYHSELNMSSLELGDSALYFCASSAPGLAGVEGTDTQYFGPGTRLTVL.

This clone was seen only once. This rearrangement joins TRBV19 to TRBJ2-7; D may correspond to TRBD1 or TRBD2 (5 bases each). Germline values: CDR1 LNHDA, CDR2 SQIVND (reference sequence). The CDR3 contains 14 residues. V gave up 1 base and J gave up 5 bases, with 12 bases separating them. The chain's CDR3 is CASSIVGDRDEQYF. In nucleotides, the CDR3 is TGTGCCAGTAGTATAGTGGGGGACCGGGACGAGCAGTACTTC.

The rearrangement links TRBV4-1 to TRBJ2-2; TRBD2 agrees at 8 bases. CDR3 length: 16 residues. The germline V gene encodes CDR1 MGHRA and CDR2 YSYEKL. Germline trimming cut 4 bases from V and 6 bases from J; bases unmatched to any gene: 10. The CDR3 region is CASSLMKREGAGELFF. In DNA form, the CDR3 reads TGCGCCAGCAGCCTCATGAAACGGGAGGGGGCCGGGGAGCTGTTTTTT.

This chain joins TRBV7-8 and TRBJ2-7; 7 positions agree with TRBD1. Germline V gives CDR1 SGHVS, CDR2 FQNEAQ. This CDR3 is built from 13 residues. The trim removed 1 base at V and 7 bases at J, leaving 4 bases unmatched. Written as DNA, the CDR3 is TGTGCCAGCAGCTTAGGAACAGGGGATGAGCAGTACTTC. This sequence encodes CASSLGTGDEQYF.

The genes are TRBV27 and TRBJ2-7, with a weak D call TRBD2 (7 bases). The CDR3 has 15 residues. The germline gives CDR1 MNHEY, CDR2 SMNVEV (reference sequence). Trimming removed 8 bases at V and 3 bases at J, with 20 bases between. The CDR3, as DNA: TGTGCCAGCGGGGGGGCAGGGACGGCCCTCTACGAGCAGTACTTC. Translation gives CASGGAGTALYEQYF.

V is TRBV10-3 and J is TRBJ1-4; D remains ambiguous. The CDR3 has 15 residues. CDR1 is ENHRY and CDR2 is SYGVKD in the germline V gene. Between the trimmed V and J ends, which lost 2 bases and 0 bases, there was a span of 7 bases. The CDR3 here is CAISEKQPTNEKLFF. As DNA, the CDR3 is TGTGCCATCAGTGAGAAACAGCCAACTAATGAAAAACTGTTTTTT.

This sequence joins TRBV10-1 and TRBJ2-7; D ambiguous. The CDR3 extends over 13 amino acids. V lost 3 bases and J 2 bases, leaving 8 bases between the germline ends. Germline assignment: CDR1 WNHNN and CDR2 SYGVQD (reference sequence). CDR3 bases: TGCGCCAGCAGTGAATTTGGACCCTACGAGCAGTACTTC. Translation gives CASSEFGPYEQYF.

The CDR3 coding sequence is TGTGCCAGCAGTTTCCGGCCGGATGAAAAACTGTTTTTT. Translated: CASSFRPDEKLFF. The chain employs TRBV28 and TRBJ1-4; D ambiguous. CDR1 is MDHEN, CDR2 SYDVKM, per germline. The CDR3 extends over 13 amino acids. Trimming pared 3 bases from V and 6 bases from J, leaving 8 bases between.

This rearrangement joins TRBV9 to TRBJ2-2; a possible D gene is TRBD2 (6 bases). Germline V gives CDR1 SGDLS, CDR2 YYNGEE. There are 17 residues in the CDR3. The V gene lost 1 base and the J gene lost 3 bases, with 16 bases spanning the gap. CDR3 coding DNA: TGTGCCAGCAGCGTAACCCTTGGTGGCGGGGACACCGGGGAGCTGTTTTTT. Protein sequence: CASSVTLGGGDTGELFF. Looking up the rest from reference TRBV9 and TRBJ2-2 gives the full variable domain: DSGVTQTPKHLITATGQRVTLRCSPRSGDLSVYWYQQSLDQGLQFLIQYYNGEERAKGNILERFSAQQFPDLHSELNLSSLELGDSALYFCASSVTLGGGDTGELFFGEGSRLTVL.